This T cell receptor (beta chain) originates from a study of read filtering for tumor transcriptome and immune sequencing (dated by TCRdb to about 2020). A note on the overall study: The cohort consisted of approximately 17 male and approximately 15 female patients, with a mean age of 65.9 years and an age range of 47 to 80. By revised international staging, roughly 8 patients were R-ISS I, about 15 were R-ISS II and 7 were R-ISS III. Whole-transcriptome libraries were prepared with the TruSeq RNA Access Library Prep Kit after DNase treatment. Per sample, about 4 to 11 million TCR-region mapped reads were obtained with IR-seq, compared with only about 80 to 1,400 with RNA-seq. The study compared TCR repertoires from targeted immune repertoire sequencing and bulk whole-transcriptome sequencing run on the same bone marrow samples. As a main aim, a read-filtering strategy for immune repertoire data was addressed, with the specific question being whether clonotypes supported by a single read should be removed. Here is what the overall study found, with its caveats: The sorted CD138-negative fraction was not purified T cells but a mixed bone marrow immune population. The correlation between IR-seq and RNA-seq shared clonotype proportions was increased by removal of single-read clonotypes. Clonotypes were captured by IR-seq at much higher depth and more reliably than by RNA-seq, and smaller IR-seq throughput was sufficient for identification of most shared clonotypes. In IR-seq, around 85% of clonotypes but about 3.5% of total reads were represented by single-read clonotypes, whereas in RNA-seq, around 73% of clonotypes and more than 35% of reads were represented by single-read clonotypes.

Every patient had bone marrow sampled at the time of active disease. Bone marrow mononuclear cells were isolated by Ficoll-Hypaque density gradient centrifugation. Myeloma plasma cells were removed and CD138-negative cells were collected by negative selection after labeling with CD138 magnetic microbeads on a MACS separator. The purity of the isolated cells was checked by flow cytometry with CD138 antibodies on an Attune NxT. TRIzol reagent was used to extract total RNA, and a NanoDrop spectrophotometer was used to quantify the extracted RNA. For each patient, the CD138-negative bone marrow sample underwent paired RNA-seq and IR-seq. TCR libraries were constructed from roughly 0.4 ug RNA using the Immunoverse kit, and molecular barcoded adaptors covering alpha/delta and beta/gamma chains were employed. TCR library preparation used the same RNA that went into transcriptome sequencing. Sequencing of TCR libraries was carried out on an Illumina HiSeq 4000 with 2 x 150 cycles. The study's processing was this. MiXCR aligned TCR reads to human V, D, J and C references and assembled the aligned reads into CDR3 clonotypes, with quality filtering and error correction included. Clonotype counts and gene usage diversity were analyzed with the tcR package in R. Raw mapping reads were checked after the RNA-seq reads had been mapped by STAR aligner version 2.5.3a onto the human GRCh37 genome. To test the effect of sequencing depth on detected clonotypes, IR-seq fastq files were randomly downsampled using Seqtk 1.3. TCRdb's own reprocessing of the public reads used fastp at Q25 and MiXCR and kept productive beta chains. For every CDR3 protein sequence, its rows merge into one entry that carries the most common genes and DNA. It is TCRdb's table, rather than the study itself, that gives the V and J calls and clone size. Counted in this sample were 75,000 to 95,000 distinct CDR3 sequences; 20% to 25% of them appeared once. 10% to 12% of the sample rests with the top ten.

CDR1 and CDR2 were assigned from the germline V gene (reference sequence) as LNHDA and SQIVND. At the junction V is shortened by 7 bases and J by 3 bases, with 15 bases in between. CDR3 length: 14 amino acids, cysteine to phenylalanine. Of the read, only the CDR3 DNA is kept; its 42 bases are in frame from base 1. This clonotype has only a few counts. Its binding antigen is unknown. No clone much larger than this one lies a single base away; base qualities are absent. The origin of this receptor is a donor aged 40 or over with multiple myeloma. This chain joins TRBV19 to TRBJ1-2, with TRBD1 as a weak D call on 5 bases. The specimen sequenced was a population of CD138-negative cells sorted from bone marrow. What this sample's cell subset or site label stands for: bone marrow mononuclear cells depleted of CD138+ plasma/myeloma cells by negative magnetic selection. The nucleotide sequence is TGTGCCAGTACGGTCCGTGGGGCTCACTATGGCTACACCTTC. Translated, this gives CASTVRGAHYGYTF.